In this sample, the clone carrying this T cell receptor (beta chain) turned up many times. The antigen remains unidentified. Amplification of TCR beta CDR3 regions used RNA as the template. The HTBI set primed first-round TCR CDR3 RT-PCR. A single record per CDR3 protein comes from TCRdb applying MiXCR to the multiplex PCR reads. The top ten clones hold roughly a third of a sample with about 270,000 distinct CDR3 sequences, more than 20% of them seen once. Germline CDR1 and CDR2: MGHRA and YSYEKL. The CDR3 runs to 13 residues. The ends were cut back, 5 bases at V and 6 bases at J, with 14 bases in the middle. These data originate in a study of T cells in Graves' hyperthyroidism and ophthalmopathy. General observations from the study: Ophthalmopathy and stable hyperthyroidism were told apart by a 13 V-J model. Within blood appeared most thyroid clonotypes that had expanded above 0.001. Model-based prediction identified ophthalmopathy a median about 6.8 months prior to its onset.

The chain joins TRBV4-1 to TRBJ2-7, with D possibly TRBD1 on 5 matching bases. The material sequenced was blood. This clonotype was sampled from a woman in her 40s with Graves' ophthalmopathy. The CDR3 bases are TGCGCCAGCAGCTATCGGACACTTTTCGAGCAGTACTTC. Its translation: CASSYRTLFEQYF.